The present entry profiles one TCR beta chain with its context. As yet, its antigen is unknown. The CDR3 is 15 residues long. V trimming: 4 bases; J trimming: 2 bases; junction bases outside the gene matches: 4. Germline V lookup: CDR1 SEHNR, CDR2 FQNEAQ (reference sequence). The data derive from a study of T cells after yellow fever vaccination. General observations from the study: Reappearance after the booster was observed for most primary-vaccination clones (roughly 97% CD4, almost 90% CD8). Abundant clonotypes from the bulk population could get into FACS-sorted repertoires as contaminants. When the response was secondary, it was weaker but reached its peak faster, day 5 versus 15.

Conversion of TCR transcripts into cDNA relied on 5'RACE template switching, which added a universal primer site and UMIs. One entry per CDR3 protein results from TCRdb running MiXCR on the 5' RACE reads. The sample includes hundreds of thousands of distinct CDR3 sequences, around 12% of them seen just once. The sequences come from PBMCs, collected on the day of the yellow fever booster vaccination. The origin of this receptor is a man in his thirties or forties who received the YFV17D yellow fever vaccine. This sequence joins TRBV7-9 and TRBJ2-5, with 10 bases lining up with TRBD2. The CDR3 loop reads CASSSTSGPQETQYF. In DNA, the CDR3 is TGTGCCAGCAGCTCGACTAGCGGGCCTCAAGAGACCCAGTACTTC.